This TCR beta chain was found in a study of T-cell memory formation after mild COVID-19. Study at large: TCR clusters showed largely donor specificity. The study's findings and limits: Among contracting clones, CD4+ were mainly CM/EM and CD8+ enriched in EMRA. Day 15 to 85 contracting clones showed balanced CD4/CD8; day 15 to 37 expanders favored CD4+.

This clonotype showed up many times. What it binds is unknown. The V and J ends lost 5 bases and 9 bases respectively, with 14 bases between them. The CDR3 length is 13 residues. Each CDR3 protein gets one entry after TCRdb re-called the 5' RACE reads with MiXCR. Of approximately 250,000 distinct CDR3 sequences in the sample, approximately 15% are singletons; the top ten hold more than 2%. The sample comprised PBMCs or a T cell subset sorted from them (not recorded which). The clonotype comes from an adult woman who had mild COVID-19 (a few samples of this study predate the infection). Cell type and time point are not known. V and J are TRBV12-3 or TRBV12-4 and TRBJ2-1; maybe TRBD1 (5 bases). The CDR3 loop is CASSQGSRAEQFF. CDR3 coding DNA: TGTGCCAGCAGTCAGGGTTCAAGGGCTGAGCAGTTCTTC.